This T cell receptor beta chain was captured by sequencing in a study of Tregs in tolerant kidney transplant recipients. Worth noting for this clone: Its antigen is unknown.

Unstimulated Tregs (CD4+CD25+CD127-) and CD4+CD25- non-Tregs were sorted from PBMCs. The CDR3 sequence is 13 residues long. Deletions cut 3 bases from V and 2 bases from J, with 9 bases between. In germline, CDR1 is GTSNPN, CDR2 SVGIG (reference sequence). Points from the study as a whole: Expanding Tregs on activated donor B cells appeared to best identify donor-specific TCRbeta clones.

TCRdb's table, derived via immunoSEQ multiplex PCR, lists solely in-frame clones and lacks some. The repertoire holds about 110,000 clones, around 90% seen once, with nearly 0.35% in the top ten. The sequenced sample was CD4+ T cells from blood, obtained before the transplant. The origin of this receptor is a human donor who received a combined kidney and bone marrow transplant. The V gene is TRBV30, the J gene TRBJ2-3, with D perhaps matching TRBD1 (6 bases). The CDR3 here is CAWRQGSTDTQYF. In DNA form, the CDR3 reads TGTGCCTGGAGACAGGGTTCCACAGATACGCAGTATTTT.